The 9 T cell receptor beta chains reported below all come from one sample, sequenced in a study of T cell responses to AZD1222 COVID-19 vaccine. Produced via immunoSEQ multiplex PCR; TCRdb's table is partial and in-frame only. The repertoire has about 75,000 clones, approximately 90% of them found once; the top ten carry less than 12%. Material: peripheral blood, obtained 28 days after the second dose of the MenACWY control vaccine. The receptors here all came from an adult who received the MenACWY meningococcal vaccine as a control.

The V and J genes are TRBV5-6 and TRBJ1-2; 7 bases fit TRBD1. Trimming took 5 bases from V and 4 from J; bases not matched to a gene: 8. This CDR3 is 14 amino acids long. Germline CDR1 is SGHDT and CDR2 is YYEEEE. DNA for the CDR3: TGTGCCAGCAGACCAACAGGGGTTCTCTATGGCTACACCTTC. Protein: CASRPTGVLYGYTF.

The rearrangement uses TRBV24-1 and TRBJ2-7, with D perhaps assigned TRBD1 or TRBD2 (5 bases each). Trimming took 6 bases from V and 3 from J, leaving 14 bases between them. CDR1 is KGHDR and CDR2 is SFDVKD in the germline V gene. The CDR3 extends over 14 amino acids. This CDR3 is CATSKPGPSYEQYF. The CDR3 DNA follows: TGTGCCACCAGTAAACCGGGACCCAGCTACGAGCAGTACTTC.

The chain joins TRBV27 to TRBJ1-5, with D possibly being TRBD1 (5 bases). Germline CDR1 MNHEY, CDR2 SMNVEV (reference sequence). This CDR3 spans 13 amino acids. V shed 4 bases and J shed 6 bases, with 10 bases lying between them. CDR3 region: CASSSTAIQPQHF. The CDR3 nucleotides are TGTGCCAGCAGTTCGACAGCAATTCAGCCCCAGCATTTT.

The table lists this clone with a few counts. J is TRBJ1-5 and V is TRBV6-2 or TRBV6-3; 9 positions agree with TRBD1. Per germline, CDR1 MNHEY and CDR2 SVGEGT. This CDR3 contains 17 residues. The V and J ends lost 0 bases and 0 bases, in that order; junction bases with no gene match: 3. CDR3 coding DNA: TGTGCCAGCAGTTACTCCCAGGACAGGGGTAGCAATCAGCCCCAGCATTTT. It codes for CASSYSQDRGSNQPQHF.

This clone was observed a single time. J is TRBJ1-6 and V is TRBV5-1, with 9 bases fitting TRBD1. The trim removed 0 bases at V and 10 bases at J, leaving 8 bases unmatched. There are 16 residues in the CDR3. CDR1 SGHRS and CDR2 YFSETQ come from the germline V gene. In DNA, the CDR3 is TGCGCCAGCAGCTTGGACGGGACAGGGAGAGAGTCACCCCTCCACTTT. Translated, it gives CASSLDGTGRESPLHF. The full variable domain, rest sourced from reference TRBV5-1 and TRBJ1-6, is KAGVTQTPRYLIKTRGQQVTLSCSPISGHRSVSWYQQTPGQGLQFLFEYFSETQRNKGNFPGRFSGRQFSNSRSEMNVSTLELGDSALYLCASSLDGTGRESPLHFGNGTRLTVT.

The V call is TRBV11-3, the J call TRBJ2-1; no firm D call. Germline V gene lookup returns CDR1 SGHNT and CDR2 YENEEA. The CDR3 contains 15 residues. With 6 bases removed from V and 2 bases from J, the gap between germline ends came to 14 bases. The CDR3 DNA reads as TGTGCCAGCAGTCCCCCCGGTTCAGCCTACAATGAGCAGTTCTTC. Translation: CASSPPGSAYNEQFF.

The chain combines TRBV2 with TRBJ1-5, with 12 bases that match TRBD1. V was clipped by 3 bases and J by 3 bases; unmatched bases: 0. CDR3 length equals 15 residues. In germline, CDR1 is SNHLY, CDR2 FYNNEI. Here the CDR3 reads CASSEGQGANQPQHF. For the CDR3, the DNA is TGTGCCAGCAGTGAGGGACAGGGGGCCAATCAGCCCCAGCATTTT. The variable domain in full, completed from reference TRBV2 and TRBJ1-5, reads EPEVTQTPSHQVTQMGQEVILRCVPISNHLYFYWYRQILGQKVEFLVSFYNNEISEKSEIFDDQFSVERPDGSNFTLKIRSTKLEDSAMYFCASSEGQGANQPQHFGDGTRLSIL.

The rearrangement uses TRBV4-2 and TRBJ1-2; D is ambiguous. The germline gives CDR1 LGHNA, CDR2 YNFKEQ. Trimming left V 5 bases short and J 7 bases short, with 8 bases between. This CDR3 is 11 amino acids long. Written as DNA, the CDR3 is TGTGCCAGCAGCATGAACGGTGGCTACACCTTC. As protein: CASSMNGGYTF.

In regard to this clone: At one of its ends the junction is not consistent with the germline gene, which may arise from a read error. This chain joins TRBV2 and TRBJ1-5; no firm D call. Germline V gene lookup returns CDR1 SNHLY and CDR2 FYNNEI. The CDR3 contains 13 residues. The chain's CDR3 is CASSEDFNQPQHF. CDR3 bases: TGTGCCAGCAGCGAAGATTTTAATCAGCCCCAGCATTTT.